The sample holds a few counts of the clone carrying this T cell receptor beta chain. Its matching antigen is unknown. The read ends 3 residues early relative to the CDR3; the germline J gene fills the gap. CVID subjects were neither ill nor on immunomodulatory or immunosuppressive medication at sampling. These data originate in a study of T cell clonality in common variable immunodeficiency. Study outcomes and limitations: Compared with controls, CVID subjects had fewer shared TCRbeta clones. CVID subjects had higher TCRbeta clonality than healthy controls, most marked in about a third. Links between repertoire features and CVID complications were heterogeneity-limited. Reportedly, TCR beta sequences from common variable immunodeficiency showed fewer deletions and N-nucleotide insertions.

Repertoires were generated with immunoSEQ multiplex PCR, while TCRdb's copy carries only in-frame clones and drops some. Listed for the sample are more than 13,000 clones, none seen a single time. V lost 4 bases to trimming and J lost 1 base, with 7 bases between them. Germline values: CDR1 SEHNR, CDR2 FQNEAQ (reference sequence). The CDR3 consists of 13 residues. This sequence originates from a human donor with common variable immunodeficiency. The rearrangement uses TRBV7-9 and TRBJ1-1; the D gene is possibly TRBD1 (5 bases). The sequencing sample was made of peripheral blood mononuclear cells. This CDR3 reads CASSSGENTEAFF. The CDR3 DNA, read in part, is TGTGCCAGCAGCTCGGGGGAGAACACTGAA.